This record concerns one T cell receptor (beta chain) sequence. The data were obtained in a study of blood T cell repertoires in COVID-19. The overall study: COVID-19 samples collected from the United States, Italy and Spain covered acute and convalescent phases. In each case, the material was cDNA or gDNA derived from T cells, B-cell-depleted T cells, or PBMCs.

Assay: immunoSEQ multiplex PCR; the TCRdb copy retains only in-frame clones and omits some. The table shows around 190,000 clones, with under 90% occurring only once. This TCR was recovered from a man aged 60 to 69 with acute or convalescent COVID-19. Sequenced material: peripheral blood.

CDR3 protein: CASSRRQGDRHTGELFF. The CDR3 coding sequence is TGTGCCAGCAGCCGGCGACAGGGAGACCGTCACACCGGGGAGCTGTTTTTT. This chain links TRBV5-5 with TRBJ2-2, with 7 bases aligning to TRBD1. The ends lost 4 bases at V and 3 bases at J; junction bases unmatched: 12. The germline gives CDR1 SGHKS, CDR2 YYEKEE (reference sequence). The CDR3 length is 17 residues.